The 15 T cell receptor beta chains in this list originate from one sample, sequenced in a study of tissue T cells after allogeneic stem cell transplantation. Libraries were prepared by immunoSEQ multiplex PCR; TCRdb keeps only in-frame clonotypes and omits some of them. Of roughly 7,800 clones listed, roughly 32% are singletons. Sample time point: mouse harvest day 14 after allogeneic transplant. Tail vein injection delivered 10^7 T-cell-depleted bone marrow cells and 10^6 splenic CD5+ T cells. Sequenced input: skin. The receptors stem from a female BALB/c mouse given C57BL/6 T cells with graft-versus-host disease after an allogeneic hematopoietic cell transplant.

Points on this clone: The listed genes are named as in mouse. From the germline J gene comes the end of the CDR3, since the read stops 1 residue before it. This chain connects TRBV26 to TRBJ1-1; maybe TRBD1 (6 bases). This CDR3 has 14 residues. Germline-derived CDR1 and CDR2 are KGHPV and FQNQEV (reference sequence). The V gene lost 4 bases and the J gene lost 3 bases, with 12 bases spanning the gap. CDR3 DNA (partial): TGTGCCAGCAGTCCCTCGGGACACTACACAGAAGTCTTC. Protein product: CASSPSGHYTEVF. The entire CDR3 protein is CASSPSGHYTEVFF.

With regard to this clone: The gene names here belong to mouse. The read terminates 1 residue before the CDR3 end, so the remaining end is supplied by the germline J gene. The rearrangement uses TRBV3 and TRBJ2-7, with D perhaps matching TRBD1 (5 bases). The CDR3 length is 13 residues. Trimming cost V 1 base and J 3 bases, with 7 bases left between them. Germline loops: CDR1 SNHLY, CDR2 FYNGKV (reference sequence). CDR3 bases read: TGTGCCAGCAGCTTAGGACAGCACTATGAACAGTAC. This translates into CASSLGQHYEQY. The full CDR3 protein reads CASSLGQHYEQYF.

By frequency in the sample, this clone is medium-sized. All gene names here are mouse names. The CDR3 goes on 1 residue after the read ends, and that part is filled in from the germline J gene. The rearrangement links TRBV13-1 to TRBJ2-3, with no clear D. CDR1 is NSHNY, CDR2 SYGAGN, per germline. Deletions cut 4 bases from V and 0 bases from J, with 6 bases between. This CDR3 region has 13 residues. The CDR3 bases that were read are TGTGCCAGCAGTTCCGGCAGTGCAGAAACGCTGTAT. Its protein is CASSSGSAETLY. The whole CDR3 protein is CASSSGSAETLYF.

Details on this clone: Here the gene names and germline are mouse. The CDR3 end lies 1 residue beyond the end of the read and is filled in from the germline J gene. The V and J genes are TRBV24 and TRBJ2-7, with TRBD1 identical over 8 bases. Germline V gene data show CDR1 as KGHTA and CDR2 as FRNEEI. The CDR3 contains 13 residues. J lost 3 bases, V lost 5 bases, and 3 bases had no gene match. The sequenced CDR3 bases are TGTGCCAGCAGTTCCGGACAGGGCTATGAACAGTAC. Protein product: CASSSGQGYEQY. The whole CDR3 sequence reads CASSSGQGYEQYF. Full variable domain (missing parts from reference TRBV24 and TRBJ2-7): VAGVTQTPRYLVKEKGQKAHMSCSPEKGHTAFYWYQQNQKQELTFLISFRNEEIMEQTDLVKKRFSAKCSSNSRCILEILSSEEDDSALYLCASSSGQGYEQYFGPGTRLTVL.

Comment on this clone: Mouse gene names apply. CDR3 amino acids: CASSRTPSQNTLYF. The part of the CDR3 DNA that was read is TGTGCCAGCTCTCGCACACCTAGTCAAAACACCTTGTAC. The chain is built from TRBV12-1 and TRBJ2-4, with D unresolved. The observed sequence ends 1 residue before the CDR3 terminus, with the missing tail filled in from the germline J gene. Germline-derived CDR1 and CDR2 are SGHSN and HYEKVE. With 2 bases removed from V and 0 bases from J, the gap between germline ends came to 8 bases. There are 14 residues in the CDR3. The variable domain in full, with the rest retrieved from reference TRBV12-1 and TRBJ2-4, is DSGVVQSPRHIIKEKGGRSVLTCIPISGHSNVVWYQQTLGKELKFLIQHYEKVERDKGFLPSRFSVQQFDDYHSEMNMSALELEDSAMYFCASSRTPSQNTLYFGAGTRLSVL.

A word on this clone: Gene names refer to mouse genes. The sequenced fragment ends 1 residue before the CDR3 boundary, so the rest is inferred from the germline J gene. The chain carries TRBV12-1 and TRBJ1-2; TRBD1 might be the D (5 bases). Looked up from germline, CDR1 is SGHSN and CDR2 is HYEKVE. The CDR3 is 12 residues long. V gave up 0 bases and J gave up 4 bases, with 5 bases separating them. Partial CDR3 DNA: TGTGCCAGCTCTCTCAGGGGCTCCGACTACACC. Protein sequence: CASSLRGSDYT. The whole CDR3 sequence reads CASSLRGSDYTF.

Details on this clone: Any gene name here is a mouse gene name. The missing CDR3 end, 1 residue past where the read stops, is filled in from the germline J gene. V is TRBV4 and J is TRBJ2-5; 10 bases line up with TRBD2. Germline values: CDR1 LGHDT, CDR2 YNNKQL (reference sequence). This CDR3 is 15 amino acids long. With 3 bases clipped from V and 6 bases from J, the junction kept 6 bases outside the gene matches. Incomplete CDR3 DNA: TGTGCCAGCAGCTACTGGGGGGGCGCGAGGGACACCCAGTAC. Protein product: CASSYWGGARDTQY. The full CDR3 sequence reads CASSYWGGARDTQYF.

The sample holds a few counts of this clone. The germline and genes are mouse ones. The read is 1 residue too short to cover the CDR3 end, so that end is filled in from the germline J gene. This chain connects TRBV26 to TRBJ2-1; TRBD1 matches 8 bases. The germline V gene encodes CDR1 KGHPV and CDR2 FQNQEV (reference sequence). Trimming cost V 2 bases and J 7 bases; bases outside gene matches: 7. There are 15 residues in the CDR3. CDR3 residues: CASSLTAGGWAEQFF. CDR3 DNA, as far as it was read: TGTGCCAGCAGTCTGACGGCAGGGGGCTGGGCTGAGCAGTTC. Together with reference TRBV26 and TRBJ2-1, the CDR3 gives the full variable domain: NSKVIQTPRYLVKGQGQKAKMRCIPEKGHPVVFWYQQNKNNEFKFLINFQNQEVLQQIDMTEKRFSAECPSNSPCSLEIQSSEAGDSALYLCASSLTAGGWAEQFFGPGTRLTVL.

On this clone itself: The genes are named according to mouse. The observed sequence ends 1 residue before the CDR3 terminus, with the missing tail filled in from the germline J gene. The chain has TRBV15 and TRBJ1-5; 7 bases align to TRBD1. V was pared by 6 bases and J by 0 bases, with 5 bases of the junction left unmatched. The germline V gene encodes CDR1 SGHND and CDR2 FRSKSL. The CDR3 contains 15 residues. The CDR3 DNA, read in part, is TGTGCCAGCAGCCCGGGACAGTATAACAACCAGGCTCCGCTT. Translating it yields CASSPGQYNNQAPL. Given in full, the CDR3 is CASSPGQYNNQAPLF.

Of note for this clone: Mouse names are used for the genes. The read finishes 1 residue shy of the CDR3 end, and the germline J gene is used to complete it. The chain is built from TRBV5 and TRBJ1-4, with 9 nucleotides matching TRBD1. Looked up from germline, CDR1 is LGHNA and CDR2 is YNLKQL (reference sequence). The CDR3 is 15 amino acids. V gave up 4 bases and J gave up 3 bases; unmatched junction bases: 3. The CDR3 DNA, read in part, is TGTGCCAGCAGCCCCGACAGGGGGGCCAACGAAAGATTATTT. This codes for CASSPDRGANERLF. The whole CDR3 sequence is CASSPDRGANERLFF.

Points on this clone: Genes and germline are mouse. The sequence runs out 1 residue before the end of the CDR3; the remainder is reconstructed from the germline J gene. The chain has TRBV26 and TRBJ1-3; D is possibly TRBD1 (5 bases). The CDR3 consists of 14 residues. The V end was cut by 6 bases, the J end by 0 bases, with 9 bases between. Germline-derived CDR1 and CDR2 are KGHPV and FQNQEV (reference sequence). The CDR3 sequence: CASSPDNSGNTLYF. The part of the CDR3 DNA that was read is TGTGCCAGCAGCCCGGACAATTCTGGAAATACGCTCTAT.

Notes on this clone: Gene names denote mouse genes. CDR3 amino acids: CASSPDWGGAETLYF. Incomplete CDR3 DNA: TGTGCCAGCAGCCCCGACTGGGGGGGTGCAGAAACGCTGTAT. The chain links TRBV2 to TRBJ2-3, with 10 bases lining up with TRBD2. Coverage ceases 1 residue before the CDR3 finishes, and the germline J gene fills in the end. Germline assignment: CDR1 LGHNA and CDR2 YSYQKL. The CDR3 spans 15 residues. Trimming removed 4 bases from V and 1 base from J; junction bases left unmatched: 2.

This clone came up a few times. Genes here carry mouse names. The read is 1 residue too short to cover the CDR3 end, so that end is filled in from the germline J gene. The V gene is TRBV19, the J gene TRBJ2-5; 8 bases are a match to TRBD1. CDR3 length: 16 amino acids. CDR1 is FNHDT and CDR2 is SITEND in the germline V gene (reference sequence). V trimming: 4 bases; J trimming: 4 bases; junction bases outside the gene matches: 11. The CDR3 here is CASSPQGAEEKDTQYF. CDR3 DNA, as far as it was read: TGTGCCAGCAGTCCCCAGGGGGCTGAGGAAAAAGACACCCAGTAC.

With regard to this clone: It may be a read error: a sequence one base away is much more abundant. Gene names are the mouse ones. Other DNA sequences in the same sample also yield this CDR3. The CDR3 reads CASSQEDRANTEVFF. The covered CDR3 bases are TGTGCTAGCAGCCAAGAAGACAGAGCAAACACAGAAGTCTTC. The chain employs TRBV2 and TRBJ1-1; maybe TRBD1 (5 bases). The CDR3 end lies 1 residue beyond the end of the read and is filled in from the germline J gene. The CDR3 is 15 residues long. Germline CDR1 and CDR2: LGHNA and YSYQKL.

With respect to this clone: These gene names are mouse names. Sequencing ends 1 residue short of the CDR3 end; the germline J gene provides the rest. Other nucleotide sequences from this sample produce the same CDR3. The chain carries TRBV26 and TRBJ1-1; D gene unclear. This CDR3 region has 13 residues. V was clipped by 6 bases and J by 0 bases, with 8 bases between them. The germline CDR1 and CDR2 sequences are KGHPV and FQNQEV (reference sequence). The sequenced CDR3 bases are TGTGCCAGCAGCCTTGATGCAAACACAGAAGTCTTC. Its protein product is CASSLDANTEVF. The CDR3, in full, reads CASSLDANTEVFF.